A single sample is the source of the 25 T cell receptor beta chains below, sequenced in a study of cytotoxic CD8 clonotypes in ibrutinib-treated CLL. Produced via immunoSEQ multiplex PCR; TCRdb's table is partial and in-frame only. The sample carries some 150,000 clones, 80% recorded once. The sequences come from PBMCs, collected after 36 months of ibrutinib treatment. Receptors originate from a human donor with chronic lymphocytic leukemia.

The V call is TRBV6-5, the J call TRBJ2-2, with D unclear. With 2 bases removed from V and 4 bases from J, the gap between germline ends came to 11 bases. Germline V gene sequence: CDR1 MNHEY, CDR2 SVGAGI. The CDR3 runs 15 residues. DNA for the CDR3: TGTGCCAGCAGTTACACCCTAGTACCCACCGGGGAGCTGTTTTTT. Residues: CASSYTLVPTGELFF.

The chain carries TRBV7-9 and TRBJ2-7, with D tentatively TRBD1 (6 bases). Germline loops: CDR1 SEHNR, CDR2 FQNEAQ (reference sequence). The CDR3 length is 14 residues. Trimming took 4 bases from V and 3 from J, leaving 13 bases between them. The CDR3 DNA follows: TGTGCCAGCAGCTCAGACAGGTCCTACTACGAGCAGTACTTC. Translation gives CASSSDRSYYEQYF.

This chain joins TRBV30 and TRBJ1-2, with D possibly TRBD1 on 5 matching bases. CDR3 size: 16 residues. V was pared by 0 bases and J by 2 bases, with 16 bases between. In germline, CDR1 is GTSNPN, CDR2 SVGIG (reference sequence). CDR3 loop: CAWSVGSGRENYGYTF. The CDR3 coding sequence is TGTGCCTGGAGTGTTGGTTCGGGCAGGGAGAACTATGGCTACACCTTC. The full variable domain, with the rest looked up from reference TRBV30 and TRBJ1-2, is SQTIHQWPATLVQPVGSPLSLECTVEGTSNPNLYWYRQAAGRGLQLLFYSVGIGQISSEVPQNLSASRPQDRQFILSSKKLLLSDSGFYLCAWSVGSGRENYGYTFGSGTRLTVV.

The chain uses TRBV6-5 and TRBJ2-7; 11 bases are a match to TRBD2. V shed 5 bases, J shed 6 bases, and the junction held 9 bases outside the gene matches. Germline CDR1 and CDR2: MNHEY and SVGAGI. The CDR3 covers 15 residues. The chain's CDR3 is CASSPLAGGLREQYF. The DNA for the CDR3 is TGTGCCAGCAGTCCGCTAGCGGGAGGTTTGCGCGAGCAGTACTTC.

This chain links TRBV5-1 with TRBJ1-1; the match to TRBD1 covers 9 bases. V was pared by 0 bases and J by 4 bases, with 1 base of the junction left unmatched. CDR3 length equals 14 residues. Germline CDR1 and CDR2: SGHRS and YFSETQ. CDR3 region: CASSLEGQGTEAFF. For the CDR3, the DNA is TGCGCCAGCAGCTTGGAGGGACAGGGCACTGAAGCTTTCTTT.

V is TRBV9 and J is TRBJ1-1, with D hard to call. The germline V and J ends were trimmed by 0 bases and 0 bases, with 6 bases remaining between them. The length of the CDR3 is 14 residues. Looked up from germline, CDR1 is SGDLS and CDR2 is YYNGEE. The CDR3 region is CASSVDSLNTEAFF. DNA for the CDR3: TGTGCCAGCAGCGTAGACAGCCTGAACACTGAAGCTTTCTTT. Full variable domain (remainder filled in from reference TRBV9 and TRBJ1-1): DSGVTQTPKHLITATGQRVTLRCSPRSGDLSVYWYQQSLDQGLQFLIQYYNGEERAKGNILERFSAQQFPDLHSELNLSSLELGDSALYFCASSVDSLNTEAFFGQGTRLTVV.

The V and J genes are TRBV18 and TRBJ1-2; TRBD1 is a possible D gene (5 bases). Trimming removed 3 bases at V and 4 bases at J, with 15 bases between. There are 15 residues in the CDR3. Germline lookup yields CDR1 KGHSH and CDR2 LQKENI. The CDR3 sequence is CASSPRSDSRYGYTF. For the CDR3, the DNA is TGTGCCAGCTCACCTAGGAGCGACAGCCGCTATGGCTACACCTTC.

In DNA form, the CDR3 reads TGTGCCAGCAGTTACTCAGAGCGTTACGAGCAGTACTTC. Amino acids: CASSYSERYEQYF. The chain joins TRBV6-5 to TRBJ2-7; no clear D. V shed 0 bases and J shed 4 bases, with 7 bases lying between them. Germline V CDR1 and CDR2: MNHEY, SVGAGI. The length of the CDR3 is 13 residues.

V is TRBV10-3 and J is TRBJ2-7, with 8 bases fitting TRBD1. With V trimmed by 2 bases and J by 4 bases, 1 base remained unmatched. CDR1 ENHRY and CDR2 SYGVKD come from the germline V gene. The CDR3 runs to 13 residues. Here the CDR3 DNA reads TGTGCCATCAGTGAGGACAGGGGATACGAGCAGTACTTC. Translated, it gives CAISEDRGYEQYF.

The chain carries TRBV19 and TRBJ1-1; D is undetermined. CDR1 and CDR2 from the germline V gene are LNHDA and SQIVND (reference sequence). This CDR3 has 15 residues. The V and J ends lost 7 bases and 0 bases respectively, with 15 bases between them. Written as DNA, the CDR3 is TGTGCCAGTAAGAACTCCCACCGCCTGAACACTGAAGCTTTCTTT. This encodes CASKNSHRLNTEAFF.

The chain combines TRBV5-1 with TRBJ2-7, with D possibly matching TRBD1 (6 bases). Germline loops: CDR1 SGHRS, CDR2 YFSETQ. Trimming pared 1 base from V and 3 bases from J, leaving 17 bases between. This CDR3 contains 16 residues. The CDR3 spells CASSLFEGTRSYEQYF. In DNA, the CDR3 is TGCGCCAGCAGCTTGTTCGAGGGGACAAGGAGCTACGAGCAGTACTTC.

This rearrangement joins TRBV15 to TRBJ2-7; the D gene is possibly TRBD1 (6 bases). The CDR3 is 14 residues long. CDR1 is LNHNV, CDR2 YYDKDF, per germline (reference sequence). V was pared by 1 base and J by 5 bases, with 12 bases between. CDR3 sequence (DNA): TGTGCCACCAGCAGAGGGGGCAGGGGTAACGAGCAGTACTTC. Residues: CATSRGGRGNEQYF.

This sequence joins TRBV19 and TRBJ1-1; 8 bases fit TRBD1. After removal of 4 bases from V and 3 bases from J, the junction contained 13 bases not matched to a gene. The length of the CDR3 is 17 residues. The germline V gene encodes CDR1 LNHDA and CDR2 SQIVND (reference sequence). DNA of the CDR3: TGTGCCAGTAGTACCCGGACAGGGTACTGGACTCACACTGAAGCTTTCTTT. It is translated as CASSTRTGYWTHTEAFF.

For the CDR3, the DNA is TGTGCCAGCAGTTACATAGGGGTCGGTGGCTACACCTTC. It codes for CASSYIGVGGYTF. The V and J genes are TRBV6-6 and TRBJ1-2; a possible D gene is TRBD1 (5 bases). Between the trimmed V and J ends, which lost 2 bases and 7 bases, there was a span of 11 bases. Germline V gene sequence: CDR1 MNHNY, CDR2 SVGAGI (reference sequence). This CDR3 is 13 amino acids long.

The CDR3 DNA is TGTGCCAGCAGAACGACAGGGGAGGTCGAGCAGTACTTC. Protein: CASRTTGEVEQYF. The chain uses TRBV6-5 and TRBJ2-7; 8 bases agree with TRBD1. The CDR3 loop spans 13 amino acids. Unmatched junction bases numbered 7, after V lost 6 bases and J lost 6 bases. Germline V lookup: CDR1 MNHEY, CDR2 SVGAGI.

V usage is TRBV19 and J usage is TRBJ1-4; no definite D call. The CDR3 totals 14 residues. Germline V CDR1 and CDR2: LNHDA, SQIVND (reference sequence). Deletions cut 3 bases from V and 2 bases from J, with 7 bases between. CDR3 in amino acids: CASSIAGTNEKLFF. The CDR3 DNA reads as TGTGCCAGTAGTATTGCAGGTACTAATGAAAAACTGTTTTTT.

This clone was observed a handful of times. The DNA of the CDR3 is TGTGCCAGCAGCTTGGCCGGGGATGAGCAGTTCTTC. This codes for CASSLAGDEQFF. This rearrangement joins TRBV5-6 to TRBJ2-1; tentative D call: TRBD2 (5 bases). The V end lost 0 bases, the J end lost 8 bases, and 6 bases lay between the germline ends. Germline V gives CDR1 SGHDT, CDR2 YYEEEE. This CDR3 region has 12 residues.

This chain links TRBV4-1 with TRBJ2-4; a weak D match, TRBD2 (6 bases). Germline-derived CDR1 and CDR2 are MGHRA and YSYEKL. The CDR3 totals 15 residues. V was shortened by 4 bases and J by 5 bases, with 15 bases between the two germline ends. Written as DNA, the CDR3 is TGCGCCAGCAGCCCAGATGACAGACTAGAAAACATTCAGTACTTC. This sequence encodes CASSPDDRLENIQYF.

J is TRBJ2-5 and V is TRBV10-3; TRBD1 or TRBD2 may be the D gene (5 bases each). The CDR3 extends over 17 amino acids. The germline CDR1 and CDR2 sequences are ENHRY and SYGVKD. V was pared by 2 bases and J by 5 bases, with 21 bases between. The CDR3 loop reads CAISEPKLGRWLETQYF. The CDR3 coding sequence is TGTGCCATCAGTGAGCCAAAGCTGGGACGGTGGCTTGAGACCCAGTACTTC.

The V gene is TRBV10-1, the J gene TRBJ1-1; TRBD1 aligns across 7 bases. After removal of 8 bases from V and 1 base from J, the junction contained 4 bases not matched to a gene. Germline V CDR1 and CDR2: WNHNN, SYGVQD (reference sequence). The CDR3 has 13 residues. The DNA for the CDR3 is TGCGCCAGCGGGGACAGCCCGAACACTGAAGCTTTCTTT. Protein: CASGDSPNTEAFF.

The chain recombines TRBV5-6 with TRBJ2-1, with TRBD2 as a possible D gene (6 bases). Germline V gene data show CDR1 as SGHDT and CDR2 as YYEEEE. The CDR3 contains 15 residues. The germline V and J ends were trimmed by 4 bases and 4 bases, with 15 bases remaining between them. The CDR3 spells CASSHPREKYNEQFF. The CDR3 coding sequence is TGTGCCAGCAGCCACCCCCGGGAGAAGTACAATGAGCAGTTCTTC.

This clone was seen once. The V and J genes are TRBV11-2 and TRBJ2-7; tentative D call: TRBD2 (6 bases). The ends were cut back, 2 bases at V and 3 bases at J, with 8 bases in the middle. CDR1 SGHAT and CDR2 FQNNGV come from the germline V gene. The CDR3 has 13 amino acids. CDR3: CASSLTSSYEQYF. CDR3 DNA sequence: TGTGCCAGCAGCTTAACTAGCAGCTACGAGCAGTACTTC.

This chain connects TRBV6-6 to TRBJ2-7; TRBD1 matches 8 bases. The junction had 6 bases not matched to a gene; V was cut back by 3 bases and J by 2 bases. This CDR3 contains 15 residues. Germline lookup yields CDR1 MNHNY and CDR2 SVGAGI (reference sequence). As DNA, the CDR3 is TGTGCCAGCAGTTATGGGGGACAGGACCCCTACGAGCAGTACTTC. Translating it yields CASSYGGQDPYEQYF.

CDR3 in DNA: TGTGCCACCGATTGGATAGATACGCAGTATTTT. This sequence encodes CATDWIDTQYF. The chain is built from TRBV6-1 and TRBJ2-3, with D uncertain. The germline V gene has CDR1 MNHNS and CDR2 SASEGT. CDR3 length equals 11 residues. Trimming took 10 bases from V and 5 from J, leaving 10 bases between them.

The chain is built from TRBV18 and TRBJ1-4, with unresolved D. The germline V and J ends were trimmed by 2 bases and 8 bases, with 6 bases remaining between them. Germline V gene sequence: CDR1 KGHSH, CDR2 LQKENI. The CDR3 is 12 residues long. CDR3 protein: CASSPSGEKLFF. Here the CDR3 DNA reads TGTGCCAGCTCACCATCGGGGGAAAAACTGTTTTTT. Drawing the rest from reference TRBV18 and TRBJ1-4, the complete variable domain is NAGVMQNPRHLVRRRGQEARLRCSPMKGHSHVYWYRQLPEEGLKFMVYLQKENIIDESGMPKERFSAEFPKEGPSILRIQQVVRGDSAAYFCASSPSGEKLFFGSGTQLSVL.